Listed below are T cell receptor beta chains from one sample, sequenced in a study of T cell responses to AZD1222 COVID-19 vaccine. Produced via immunoSEQ multiplex PCR; TCRdb's table is partial and in-frame only. The profile shows around 70,000 clones, 75% to 90% of them singletons. This specimen consisted of peripheral blood, obtained on day 0 of AZD1222 vaccination. The origin of the receptors is an adult in good health. Each CDR3 is given with its conserved first and last residue. Each record gives: J gene, clone size, D gene, CDR3 length, V gene, CDR3 protein, CDR3 DNA. D genes are given only for firm matches. Part of the rows lack a size; the others show once, few, many or a class for expanded clones.

TRBJ1-1,-,TRBD1,15,TRBV10-1,CASSESGTANTEAFF,TGCGCCAGCAGTGAGTCCGGGACAGCGAACACTGAAGCTTTCTTT
TRBJ2-5,once,-,14,TRBV5-1,CASSLGDKQETQYF,TGCGCCAGCAGCTTGGGGGACAAACAAGAGACCCAGTACTTC
TRBJ1-1,few,TRBD1,17,TRBV5-1,CASSLRGQGPGNTEAFF,TGCGCCAGCAGCTTGCGGGGACAGGGGCCTGGGAACACTGAAGCTTTCTTT
TRBJ1-6,medium-sized,-,15,TRBV15,CATSRGQTDNSPLHF,TGTGCCACCAGCAGAGGCCAGACCGATAATTCACCCCTCCACTTT
TRBJ2-3,-,-,12,TRBV7-2,CASGAASDTQYF,TGTGCCAGCGGTGCCGCCTCAGATACGCAGTATTTT
TRBJ1-5,-,-,11,TRBV2,CASSIDKPQHF,TGTGCCAGCAGTATCGACAAGCCCCAGCATTTT
TRBJ1-6,-,-,12,TRBV7-2,CASSQRGSPLHF,TGTGCCAGCAGCCAAAGGGGTTCACCCCTCCACTTT
TRBJ2-3,-,-,15,TRBV5-4,CASSQVGLGTDTQYF,TGTGCCAGCAGCCAGGTGGGGCTGGGCACAGATACGCAGTATTTT
TRBJ2-1,-,TRBD2,16,TRBV9,CASSPEARGGHNEQFF,TGTGCCAGCAGCCCCGAGGCTCGGGGAGGGCACAATGAGCAGTTCTTC
TRBJ2-1,-,-,11,TRBV5-5,CASSLTGSEFF,TGTGCCAGCAGCTTGACAGGGAGCGAGTTCTTC
TRBJ1-1,once,-,13,TRBV30,CAWNVFSNTEAFF,TGTGCCTGGAACGTCTTCTCGAACACTGAAGCTTTCTTT
TRBJ2-7,-,-,11,TRBV7-9,CASSFNYEQYF,TGTGCCAGCAGCTTCAACTACGAGCAGTACTTC
TRBJ2-1,-,-,12,TRBV10-1,CASSMTENEQFF,TGCGCCAGCAGTATGACTGAGAATGAGCAGTTCTTC
TRBJ2-3,-,TRBD2,16,TRBV4-1,CASSQEWGGWTDTQYF,TGCGCCAGCAGCCAAGAGTGGGGAGGGTGGACAGATACGCAGTATTTT
TRBJ1-2,-,-,13,TRBV19,CASTPSLGYGYTF,TGTGCCAGTACTCCCTCCCTGGGCTATGGCTACACCTTC
TRBJ2-1,-,-,11,TRBV5-6,CASSLDAKEFF,TGTGCCAGCAGCTTGGACGCGAAGGAGTTCTTC
TRBJ2-5,few,TRBD2,17,TRBV11-2,CASSLGSISGGAETQYF,TGTGCCAGCAGCTTAGGCTCCATTAGCGGGGGGGCAGAGACCCAGTACTTC
TRBJ2-3,-,-,15,TRBV6-1,CASSETGFSTDTQYF,TGTGCCAGCAGTGAAACAGGGTTTTCCACAGATACGCAGTATTTT
TRBJ2-2,-,TRBD1,16,TRBV28,CASSLFGTGNTGELFF,TGTGCCAGCAGTTTATTTGGGACAGGGAACACCGGGGAGCTGTTTTTT
TRBJ1-2,-,TRBD1,14,TRBV10-3,CAINGGRGLYGYTF,TGTGCCATCAACGGAGGCAGGGGGCTCTATGGCTACACCTTC
TRBJ1-2,-,-,17,TRBV15,CATSRGIQGIGSIHYTF,TGTGCCACCAGCAGAGGTATCCAGGGGATCGGGTCTATTCACTACACCTTC
TRBJ1-5,-,-,14,TRBV7-2,CASSFRDGNQPQHF,TGTGCCAGCAGCTTCCGGGACGGAAATCAGCCCCAGCATTTT
TRBJ1-1,-,-,12,TRBV21-1,CASSRNDTEAFF,TGTGCCAGCAGCAGAAATGACACTGAAGCTTTCTTT
TRBJ1-2,-,TRBD1,14,TRBV20-1,CSASKDRTNYGYTF,TGCAGTGCTAGTAAGGACAGGACGAACTATGGCTACACCTTC
TRBJ2-3,once,TRBD1,15,TRBV5-4,CASSLRRQGSDTQYF,TGTGCCAGCAGCTTGCGGAGACAGGGCTCAGATACGCAGTATTTT
TRBJ1-1,-,-,15,TRBV7-8,CASSPVTGRNTEAFF,TGTGCCAGCAGCCCTGTGACAGGTCGGAACACTGAAGCTTTCTTT
TRBJ2-7,-,TRBD1,15,TRBV7-7,CASSNGDRGHYEQYF,TGTGCTAGCAGCAATGGGGACAGGGGGCACTACGAGCAGTACTTC
TRBJ1-5,-,-,13,TRBV3-1/TRBV3-2,CASSQDYSQPQHF,TGTGCCAGCAGCCAAGATTACAGCCAGCCCCAGCATTTT